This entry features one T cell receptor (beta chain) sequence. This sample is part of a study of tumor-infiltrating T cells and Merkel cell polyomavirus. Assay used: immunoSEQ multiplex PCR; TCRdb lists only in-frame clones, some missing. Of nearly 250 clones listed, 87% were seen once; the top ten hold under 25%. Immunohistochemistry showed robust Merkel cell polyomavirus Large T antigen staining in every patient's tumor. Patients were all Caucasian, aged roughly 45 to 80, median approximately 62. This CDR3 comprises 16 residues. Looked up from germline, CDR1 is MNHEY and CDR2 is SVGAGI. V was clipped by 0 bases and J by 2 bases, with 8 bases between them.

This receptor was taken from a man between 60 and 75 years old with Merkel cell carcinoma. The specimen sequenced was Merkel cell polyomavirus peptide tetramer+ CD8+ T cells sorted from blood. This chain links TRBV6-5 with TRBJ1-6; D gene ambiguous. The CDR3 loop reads CASSYSSGTYNSPLHF. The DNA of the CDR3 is TGTGCCAGCAGTTACTCATCCGGGACCTATAATTCACCCCTCCACTTT.